This entry concerns a single T cell receptor (beta chain). The data originate from a study of blood T cell repertoires in COVID-19. Study-wide context: Donors in the United States, Italy and Spain gave samples during acute or convalescent COVID-19. T cells, B-cell-depleted T cells, or PBMCs provided the cDNA or gDNA that served as material.

Libraries were prepared by immunoSEQ multiplex PCR; TCRdb keeps only in-frame clonotypes and omits some of them. Of approximately 130,000 clones in the sample, about 75% are singletons; the top ten hold roughly 20%. Sequenced sample: peripheral blood. The sequence came from an elderly man with acute or convalescent COVID-19.

The DNA for the CDR3 is TGTGCCAGCAGCTTTTTAGCGGGGGGTCGGACAGATACGCAGTATTTT. It specifies CASSFLAGGRTDTQYF. The chain uses TRBV7-3 and TRBJ2-3; 10 bases are a match to TRBD2. There are 16 residues in the CDR3. Germline assignment: CDR1 SGHTA and CDR2 FQGTGA. Germline trimming cut 3 bases from V and 3 bases from J; bases unmatched to any gene: 6. The variable domain in full, with the rest retrieved from reference TRBV7-3 and TRBJ2-3, is GAGVSQTPSNKVTEKGKYVELRCDPISGHTALYWYRQSLGQGPEFLIYFQGTGAADDSGLPNDRFFAVRPEGSVSTLKIQRTERGDSAVYLCASSFLAGGRTDTQYFGPGTRLTVL.